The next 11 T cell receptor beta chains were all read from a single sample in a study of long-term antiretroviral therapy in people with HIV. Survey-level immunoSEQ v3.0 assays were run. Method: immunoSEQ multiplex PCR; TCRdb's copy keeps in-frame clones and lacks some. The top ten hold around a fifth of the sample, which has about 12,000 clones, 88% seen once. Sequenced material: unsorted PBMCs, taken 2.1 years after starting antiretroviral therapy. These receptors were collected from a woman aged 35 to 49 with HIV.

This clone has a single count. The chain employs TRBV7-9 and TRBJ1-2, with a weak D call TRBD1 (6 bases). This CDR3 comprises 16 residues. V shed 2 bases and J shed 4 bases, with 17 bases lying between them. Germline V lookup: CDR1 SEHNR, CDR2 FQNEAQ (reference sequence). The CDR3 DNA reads TGTGCCAGCAGCTTAAGAACAGGGCGCGCGGGCTATGGCTACACCTTC. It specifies CASSLRTGRAGYGYTF.

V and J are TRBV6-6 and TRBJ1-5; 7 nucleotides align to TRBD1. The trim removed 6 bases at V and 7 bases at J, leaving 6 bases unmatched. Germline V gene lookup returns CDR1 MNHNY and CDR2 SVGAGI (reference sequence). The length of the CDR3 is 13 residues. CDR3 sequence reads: CASRGQNLQPQHF. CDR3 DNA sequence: TGTGCCAGCAGGGGACAGAACTTACAGCCCCAGCATTTT.

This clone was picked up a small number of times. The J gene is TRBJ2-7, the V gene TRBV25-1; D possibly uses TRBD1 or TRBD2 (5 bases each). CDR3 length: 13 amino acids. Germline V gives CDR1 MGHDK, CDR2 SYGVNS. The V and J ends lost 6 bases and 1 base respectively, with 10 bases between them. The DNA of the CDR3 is TGTGCCAGCAGCCGGGACGGGTCCTACGAGCAGTACTTC. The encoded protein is CASSRDGSYEQYF.

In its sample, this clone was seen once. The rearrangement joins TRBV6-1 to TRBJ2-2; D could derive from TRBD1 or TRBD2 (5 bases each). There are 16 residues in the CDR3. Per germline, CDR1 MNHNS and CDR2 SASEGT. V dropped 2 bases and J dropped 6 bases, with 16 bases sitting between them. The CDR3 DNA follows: TGTGCCAGCAGTGAAAGGGGCACTTGGACTCCCGGGGAGCTGTTTTTT. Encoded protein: CASSERGTWTPGELFF.

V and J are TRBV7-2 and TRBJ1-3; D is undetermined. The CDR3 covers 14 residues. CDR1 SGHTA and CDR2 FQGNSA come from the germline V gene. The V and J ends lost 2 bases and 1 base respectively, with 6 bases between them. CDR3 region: CASSLWDSGNTIYF. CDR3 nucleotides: TGTGCCAGCAGCTTATGGGATTCTGGAAACACCATATATTTT.

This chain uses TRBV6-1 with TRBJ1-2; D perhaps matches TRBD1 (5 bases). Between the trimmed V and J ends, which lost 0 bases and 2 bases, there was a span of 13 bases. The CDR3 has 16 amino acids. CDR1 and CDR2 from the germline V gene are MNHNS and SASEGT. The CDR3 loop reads CASSEALFGGNYGYTF. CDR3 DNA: TGTGCCAGCAGTGAAGCGCTCTTCGGGGGAAACTATGGCTACACCTTC.

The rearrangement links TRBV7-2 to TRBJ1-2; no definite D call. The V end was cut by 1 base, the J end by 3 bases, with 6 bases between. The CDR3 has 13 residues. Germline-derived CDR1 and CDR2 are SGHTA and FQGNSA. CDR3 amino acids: CASSLGGDYGYTF. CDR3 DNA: TGTGCCAGCAGCTTAGGGGGTGACTATGGCTACACCTTC. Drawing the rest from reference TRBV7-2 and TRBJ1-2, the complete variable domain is GAGVSQSPSNKVTEKGKDVELRCDPISGHTALYWYRQSLGQGLEFLIYFQGNSAPDKSGLPSDRFSAERTGGSVSTLTIQRTQQEDSAVYLCASSLGGDYGYTFGSGTRLTVV.

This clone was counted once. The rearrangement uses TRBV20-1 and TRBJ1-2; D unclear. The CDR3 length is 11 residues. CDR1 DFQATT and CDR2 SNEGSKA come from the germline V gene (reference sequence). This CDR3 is CSSPANYGYTF. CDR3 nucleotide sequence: TGCAGCTCTCCCGCTAACTATGGCTACACCTTC.

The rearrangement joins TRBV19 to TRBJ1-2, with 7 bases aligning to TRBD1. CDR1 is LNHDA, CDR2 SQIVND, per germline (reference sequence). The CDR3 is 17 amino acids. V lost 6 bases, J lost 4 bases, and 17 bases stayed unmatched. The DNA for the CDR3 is TGTGCCAGTAGCCGTGGTATGGAGGGGGCGTCTAGCTATGGCTACACCTTC. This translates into CASSRGMEGASSYGYTF.

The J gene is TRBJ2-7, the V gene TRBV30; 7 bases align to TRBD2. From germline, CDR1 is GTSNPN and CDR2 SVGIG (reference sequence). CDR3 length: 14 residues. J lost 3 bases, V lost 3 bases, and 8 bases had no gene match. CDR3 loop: CAWSLGAGDYEQYF. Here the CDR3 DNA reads TGTGCCTGGAGCCTTGGGGCGGGAGACTACGAGCAGTACTTC.

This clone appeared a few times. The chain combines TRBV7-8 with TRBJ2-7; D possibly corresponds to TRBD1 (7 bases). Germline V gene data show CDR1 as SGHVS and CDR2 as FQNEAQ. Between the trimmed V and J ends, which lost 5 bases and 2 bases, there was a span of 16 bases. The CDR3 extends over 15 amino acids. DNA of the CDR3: TGTGCCAGCAGCCCAGGGGGAGCGGGTGCCTACGAGCAGTACTTC. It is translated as CASSPGGAGAYEQYF.